The rows below give T cell receptor beta chains drawn from one sample of a study of cytomegalovirus exposure and HLA in healthy donors. Generated by immunoSEQ multiplex PCR, the TCRdb table keeps only in-frame clones and is missing some. The data contain around 250,000 clones, around 80% of them singletons. The material sequenced was PBMCs. Every receptor here comes from a woman in her sixties in good health and CMV-seropositive. The CDR3 runs from the conserved cysteine through the conserved F or W. Expanded clones get a size class; other rows say once, few or many, or leave the size out.

cdr3_aa j_call v_call clone_size
CASSRSLGTEAFF TRBJ1-1 TRBV18 NA
CASSLGQGLYEQYF TRBJ2-7 TRBV5-1 NA
CASSSGHDTEAFF TRBJ1-1 TRBV6-5 few
CASSFGDRESNEQYF TRBJ2-7 TRBV28 NA
CASSIGRTYQPQHF TRBJ1-5 TRBV19 NA
CASTANGFGAPTGELFF TRBJ2-2 TRBV11-1 NA
CASSPDGNQPQHF TRBJ1-5 TRBV18 NA
CAISAPDRAYEQYF TRBJ2-7 TRBV10-3 NA
CASSLRAGGNTEAFF TRBJ1-1 TRBV4-1 once
CASSQDSTGLEQYF TRBJ2-7 TRBV4-1 NA
CASSEGLAATYEQYF TRBJ2-7 TRBV2 NA
CASSIPLAGVYNEQFF TRBJ2-1 TRBV28 NA
CASRPGLAGHTQYF TRBJ2-3 TRBV6-5 NA
CASSSLGHPQETQYF TRBJ2-5 TRBV19 NA
CASRPQLAGGPNEQYF NA TRBV28 NA
CASTWAQPRQPQHF TRBJ1-5 TRBV6-4 NA
CASRLQGFKGNEQFF TRBJ2-1 TRBV28 NA
CASSQVLDSYGYTF TRBJ1-2 TRBV4-1 NA
CASSLGAASYEQYF TRBJ2-7 TRBV5-1 few
CASSPWRGLETQYF TRBJ2-5 TRBV18 NA
CASSSRQGEAYNEQFF TRBJ2-1 TRBV27 once
CASSIVMSTGELFF TRBJ2-2 TRBV19 NA
CASGQTSNTEAFF TRBJ1-1 TRBV12-5 NA
CASSLYSGGSTDTQYF TRBJ2-3 TRBV7-3 NA
CASSVVPDRGGETQYF TRBJ2-5 TRBV9 NA
CASSLRRGGTEAFF TRBJ1-1 TRBV6-5 NA
CASSSTGEGANVLTF TRBJ2-6 TRBV6-5 once
CASSQDPTGNTEAFF TRBJ1-1 TRBV4-1 NA
CASERMHRGNEQFF TRBJ2-1 TRBV12-5 once
CASSKAVLNTEAFF TRBJ1-1 TRBV28 NA
CASRDRGNYGYTF TRBJ1-2 TRBV25-1 once
CASSLASGRYETQYF TRBJ2-5 TRBV5-1 NA
CASTPSRDRGNQPQHF TRBJ1-5 TRBV9 NA
CATSRDTLGDTQYF TRBJ2-3 TRBV15 NA
CASTTGVGGTEAFF TRBJ1-1 TRBV19 NA
CASRRGDAGSNEQFF TRBJ2-1 TRBV28 NA
CASSDTHLYGYTF TRBJ1-2 TRBV28 few
CAIGQGYSTDTQYF TRBJ2-3 TRBV10-3 NA
CASIRTGQRFYEQYF TRBJ2-7 TRBV5-6 NA
CASSILSGRARPYNEQFF TRBJ2-1 TRBV19 NA
CSSSSFSGSNQPQHF TRBJ1-5 TRBV7-9 NA
CAWSRTGRTEAFF TRBJ1-1 TRBV30 NA
CASSPVTIGGYTF TRBJ1-2 TRBV5-6 NA
CASSVTGDDGYTF TRBJ1-2 TRBV25-1 NA
CASSLGTGYSGANVLTF TRBJ2-6 TRBV13 NA
CASSSPTSGSPEQFF TRBJ2-1 TRBV9 NA
CATFGLAVQEQFF TRBJ2-1 TRBV10-3 NA
CASSDREGSLYGYTF TRBJ1-2 TRBV2 NA
CAWSRDNGGYTF TRBJ1-2 TRBV30 once
CASSLDRGDEQYF TRBJ2-7 TRBV6-5 NA
CASSITTLRESYEQYF TRBJ2-7 TRBV11-2 NA
CASSLVTGGSNQPQHF TRBJ1-5 TRBV7-2 NA
CASRTPGTDEKLFF TRBJ1-4 TRBV6-5 NA
CASRVLREGGEQFF TRBJ2-1 TRBV2 NA
CASSLGGNSGNTIYF TRBJ1-3 TRBV7-8 NA
CASSTHGGYGYTF TRBJ1-2 TRBV27 NA
CAWNLLRNEQFF TRBJ2-1 TRBV30 NA
CASSFGQGKSYEQYF TRBJ2-7 TRBV5-1 NA
CASSPGVSNQPQHF TRBJ1-5 TRBV5-1 NA
CASTRGGKGTGELFF TRBJ2-2 TRBV19 NA